Given below is one T cell receptor beta chain in context. The antigen is not known. This sample stems from a study of CD8+CD57+ T cells in acquired aplastic anemia. Across the whole study: Isolated CD4+ and CD8+ cells, once sorted, yielded DNA averaging roughly 3 ug. General study points: The study found no significant CD8+ Simpson's diversity difference between patients and controls.

Patients chosen for sequencing had CD8+CD57+ cells that had expanded, as shown by flow cytometry. TCR beta VDJ and CDR3 profiling used genomic DNA as template. From the reads, TCRdb called clonotypes with MiXCR, one entry per CDR3 protein. In the table there are approximately 40,000 distinct CDR3 sequences, about 60% of which are singletons. The CDR3 covers 14 residues. Trimming removed 5 bases from V and 8 bases from J; junction bases left unmatched: 12. CDR1 is SQVTM and CDR2 is ANQGSEA in the germline V gene. V gene TRBV29-1 combines with J gene TRBJ1-2, with TRBD1 identical over 9 bases. The TCR sequence derives from a human donor with aplastic anemia. The sample consisted of sorted CD4+, CD8+, or CD8+CD57+ T cells (not recorded which) from PBMCs. In nucleotides, the CDR3 is TGCAGCGTTCTAAACCGCTGGACAGGGGAGGGCTACACCTTC. Amino acid sequence: CSVLNRWTGEGYTF. The complete variable domain, with remaining parts taken from reference TRBV29-1 and TRBJ1-2, reads SAVISQKPSRDICQRGTSLTIQCQVDSQVTMMFWYRQQPGQSLTLIATANQGSEATYESGFVIDKFPISRPNLTFSTLTVSNMSPEDSSIYLCSVLNRWTGEGYTFGSGTRLTVV.